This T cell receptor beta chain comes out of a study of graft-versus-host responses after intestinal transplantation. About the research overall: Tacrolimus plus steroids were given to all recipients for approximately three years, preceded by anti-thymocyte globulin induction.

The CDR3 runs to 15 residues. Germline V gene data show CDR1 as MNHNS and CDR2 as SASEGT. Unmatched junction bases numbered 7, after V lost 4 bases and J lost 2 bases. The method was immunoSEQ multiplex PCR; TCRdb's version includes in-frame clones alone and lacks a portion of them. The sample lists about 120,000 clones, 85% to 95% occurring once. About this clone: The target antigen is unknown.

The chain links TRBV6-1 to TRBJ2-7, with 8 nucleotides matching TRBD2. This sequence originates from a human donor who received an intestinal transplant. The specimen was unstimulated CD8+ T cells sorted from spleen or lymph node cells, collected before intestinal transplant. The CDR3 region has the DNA TGTGCCAGCAGTGTGGGAGCGGGAGCCCCCTACGAGCAGTACTTC. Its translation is CASSVGAGAPYEQYF.